The 24 T cell receptor beta chains in this list originate from one sample, sequenced in a study of cytomegalovirus exposure and HLA in healthy donors. 13 Jbeta primers and 60 Vbeta primers were used for the PCR. Method: immunoSEQ multiplex PCR; TCRdb's copy keeps in-frame clones and lacks some. The data hold around 130,000 clones, with roughly 82% observed a single time. Sequencing was performed on PBMCs. These receptors were collected from a man between 18 and 35 years old in good health and CMV-seropositive.

V is TRBV6-5 and J is TRBJ2-4; 13 bases match TRBD2. Germline assignment: CDR1 MNHEY and CDR2 SVGAGI. The CDR3 is made up of 16 amino acids. The ends lost 2 bases at V and 4 bases at J; junction bases unmatched: 2. The CDR3: CASSYGTSGTKNIQYF. The DNA of the CDR3 is TGTGCCAGCAGTTACGGGACTAGCGGGACAAAAAACATTCAGTACTTC.

The rearrangement links TRBV27 to TRBJ2-5; 8 nucleotides line up with TRBD2. Germline CDR1 is MNHEY and CDR2 is SMNVEV (reference sequence). This CDR3 comprises 14 residues. J lost 5 bases, V lost 6 bases, and 8 bases had no gene match. This CDR3 is CASSTGGRRETQYF. The CDR3 region has the DNA TGTGCCAGCAGCACGGGGGGGCGTCGTGAGACCCAGTACTTC.

J is TRBJ2-3 and V is TRBV13, with TRBD2 matching 7 bases. The V segment lost 5 bases and the J segment 3 bases; nucleotides outside the gene matches: 11. The germline CDR1 and CDR2 sequences are PRHDT and FYEKMQ (reference sequence). CDR3 length: 16 residues. CDR3 in DNA: TGTGCCAGCAGCCCCAGCTCGGGGGGAGGGACAGATACGCAGTATTTT. Protein product: CASSPSSGGGTDTQYF.

The chain recombines TRBV11-2 with TRBJ1-5; D is unresolved. The germline V and J ends were trimmed by 0 bases and 7 bases, with 13 bases remaining between them. The CDR3 consists of 15 residues. Germline V gives CDR1 SGHAT, CDR2 FQNNGV. CDR3 sequence (DNA): TGTGCCAGCAGCTTAGATGGTCGGGGAGGACAGCCCCAGCATTTT. It translates to CASSLDGRGGQPQHF. Full variable domain (remainder filled in from reference TRBV11-2 and TRBJ1-5): EAGVAQSPRYKIIEKRQSVAFWCNPISGHATLYWYQQILGQGPKLLIQFQNNGVVDDSQLPKDRFSAERLKGVDSTLKIQPAKLEDSAVYLCASSLDGRGGQPQHFGDGTRLSIL.

This clone is a singleton in its sample. The J gene is TRBJ2-1, the V gene TRBV20-1; D is unclear. In germline, CDR1 is DFQATT, CDR2 SNEGSKA (reference sequence). The CDR3 covers 10 residues. The V and J ends lost 3 bases and 7 bases respectively, with 4 bases between them. CDR3 nucleotides: TGCAGTGCTAGCACAAATGAGCAGTTCTTC. Amino acids: CSASTNEQFF.

The chain couples TRBV6-1 to TRBJ1-5; perhaps TRBD1 as D (5 bases). Germline V gene sequence: CDR1 MNHNS, CDR2 SASEGT. CDR3 length: 14 residues. V lost 5 bases and J lost 0, with 8 bases in between. CDR3 sequence: CASSRGSSNQPQHF. As DNA, the CDR3 is TGTGCCAGCAGTAGGGGTTCTAGCAATCAGCCCCAGCATTTT.

The chain couples TRBV6-1 to TRBJ2-2; 8 bases line up with TRBD2. This CDR3 comprises 15 residues. The germline CDR1 and CDR2 sequences are MNHNS and SASEGT. V lost 3 bases to trimming and J lost 3 bases; unmatched junction nucleotides: 3. The CDR3 DNA is TGTGCCAGCAGTGACGGCGGGGGGTACACCGGGGAGCTGTTTTTT. This encodes CASSDGGGYTGELFF.

The V and J genes are TRBV18 and TRBJ2-7, with 10 bases matching TRBD1. Trimming took 4 bases from V and 2 from J; bases not matched to a gene: 14. Germline CDR1 and CDR2: KGHSH and LQKENI. This CDR3 has 18 residues. The chain's CDR3 is CASSQTDRGPSFTYEQYF. CDR3 nucleotide sequence: TGTGCCAGCTCACAGACAGACAGGGGGCCCTCGTTTACCTACGAGCAGTACTTC.

This clone was observed once. J is TRBJ2-3 and V is TRBV6-1, with 9 bases matching TRBD2. Germline-derived CDR1 and CDR2 are MNHNS and SASEGT. The CDR3 sequence is 18 residues long. V gave up 4 bases and J gave up 0 bases; unmatched junction bases: 11. The CDR3 reads CASSVIRLAGTSTDTQYF. In DNA, the CDR3 is TGTGCCAGCAGTGTAATTCGGCTAGCGGGGACTAGCACAGATACGCAGTATTTT.

This chain joins TRBV28 and TRBJ1-2; 9 bases are a match to TRBD1. The CDR3 runs to 12 residues. J lost 4 bases, V lost 6 bases, and 0 bases had no gene match. The germline V gene has CDR1 MDHEN and CDR2 SYDVKM. The CDR3 DNA sequence: TGTGCCAGCAGGGGACAGGGCTATGGCTACACCTTC. Translation: CASRGQGYGYTF.

In the case of this clone: An end of the junction differs from the germline gene, which may be a read error. V is TRBV2 and J is TRBJ2-4, with a possible D match to TRBD2 (6 bases). Looked up from germline, CDR1 is SNHLY and CDR2 is FYNNEI. There are 15 residues in the CDR3. CDR3 protein: CASSEARDFKNSQYF. CDR3 sequence (DNA): TGTGCCAGCAGTGAAGCCCGGGACTTCAAAAACAGTCAGTACTTC.

This clone has just a few counts. The CDR3 region is CASSLSTGNYGYTF. The CDR3 region has the DNA TGTGCCAGCAGCTTATCTACAGGGAACTATGGCTACACCTTC. The gene calls are TRBV7-9 and TRBJ1-2, with D perhaps TRBD1 (6 bases). The CDR3 runs to 14 residues. The germline V and J ends were trimmed by 2 bases and 2 bases, with 9 bases remaining between them. CDR1 is SEHNR and CDR2 is FQNEAQ in the germline V gene (reference sequence).

This clone has a handful of counts. The V call is TRBV15, the J call TRBJ1-1; the D is unclear. The CDR3 runs to 15 residues. Germline V lookup: CDR1 LNHNV, CDR2 YYDKDF (reference sequence). V was cut by 2 bases and J by 7 bases, with 17 bases left in between. The CDR3 region has the DNA TGTGCCACCAGCAGATCCTCGGACTTAACTGGTGAAGCTTTCTTT. Translating gives CATSRSSDLTGEAFF.

The chain links TRBV28 to TRBJ2-1; TRBD2 agrees at 10 bases. Germline assignment: CDR1 MDHEN and CDR2 SYDVKM. The V segment lost 6 bases and the J segment 4 bases; nucleotides outside the gene matches: 6. The CDR3 is 15 amino acids. This CDR3 is CASSAGLATYNEQFF. Here the CDR3 DNA reads TGTGCCAGCAGCGCGGGACTAGCGACTTACAATGAGCAGTTCTTC.

Only one count was recorded for this clone. The J gene is TRBJ1-2, the V gene TRBV28; 9 bases are a match to TRBD1. CDR3 length equals 18 residues. The V gene's germline CDR1 is MDHEN and CDR2 SYDVKM. The V segment lost 5 bases and the J segment 2 bases; nucleotides outside the gene matches: 15. CDR3 amino acids: CASSPNRGRYVPNYGYTF. The CDR3, as DNA: TGTGCCAGCAGTCCTAACAGGGGGCGGTATGTCCCAAACTATGGCTACACCTTC.

J is TRBJ1-4 and V is TRBV28; D is possibly TRBD1 (5 bases). Germline assignment: CDR1 MDHEN and CDR2 SYDVKM. The CDR3 sequence is 14 residues long. V gave up 6 bases and J gave up 3 bases, with 11 bases separating them. The CDR3 sequence is CASSGVTANEKLFF. In DNA, the CDR3 is TGTGCCAGCAGCGGAGTGACAGCTAATGAAAAACTGTTTTTT.

The chain uses TRBV2 and TRBJ2-4, with D perhaps matching TRBD1 (5 bases). Germline V CDR1 and CDR2: SNHLY, FYNNEI. Trimming shortened V by 6 bases and J by 0 bases, and 9 bases separated the two germline ends. The CDR3 runs to 14 residues. CDR3 sequence: CASSDRIAKNIQYF. DNA of the CDR3: TGTGCCAGCAGCGACAGAATAGCCAAAAACATTCAGTACTTC.

The rearrangement joins TRBV29-1 to TRBJ1-2; D is uncertain. The V end was cut by 6 bases, the J end by 4 bases, with 12 bases between. This CDR3 comprises 12 residues. Germline V gene data show CDR1 as SQVTM and CDR2 as ANQGSEA. The CDR3 DNA reads TGCAGCGTCCGGGGATCGGGCTATGGCTACACCTTC. Its protein product is CSVRGSGYGYTF.

DNA of the CDR3: TGTGCCAGTAGTATAGTGGCTAGCGGGGCCGGGGAGCTGTTTTTT. Protein product: CASSIVASGAGELFF. The chain carries TRBV19 and TRBJ2-2; 9 bases align to TRBD2. J lost 6 bases, V lost 1 base, and 3 bases had no gene match. This CDR3 is 15 amino acids long. Germline V gives CDR1 LNHDA, CDR2 SQIVND (reference sequence).

The gene calls are TRBV11-2 and TRBJ1-1; D is perhaps TRBD1 (5 bases). Germline V gives CDR1 SGHAT, CDR2 FQNNGV. The CDR3 consists of 18 residues. The V end was cut by 1 base, the J end by 0 bases, with 18 bases between. In DNA, the CDR3 is TGTGCCAGCAGCTTAGTAACCAGGGAAGCGTTTGTGAACACTGAAGCTTTCTTT. Translation gives CASSLVTREAFVNTEAFF.

This chain links TRBV5-1 with TRBJ2-7, with TRBD1 matching 9 bases. Trimming at V came to 1 base and at J to 3 bases, leaving 5 bases not matched to a gene. Germline V gene sequence: CDR1 SGHRS, CDR2 YFSETQ. The CDR3 totals 15 residues. Here the CDR3 DNA reads TGCGCCAGCAGCTTGTTTACAGGGGGCGGCTACGAGCAGTACTTC. Encoded protein: CASSLFTGGGYEQYF.

Comments on this clone: The CDR3 ends on some other residue instead of the conserved phenylalanine or tryptophan, so this is likely a read error. It is unclear where the CDR3 begins or ends on the DNA, so no DNA is shown, and the CDR3 is as TCRdb lists it. The J gene is TRBJ2-4, the V gene TRBV6-1; the table calls TRBD1, which could not be checked here. From its first to its last residue, the CDR3 has 13 amino acids. CDR1 MNHNS and CDR2 SASEGT come from the germline V gene. The CDR3 sequence is CASSESTEGGVIG.

V gene TRBV6-5 combines with J gene TRBJ1-2; the D is unclear. Germline-derived CDR1 and CDR2 are MNHEY and SVGAGI. The CDR3 is made up of 15 amino acids. V was shortened by 2 bases and J by 1 base, with 11 bases between the two germline ends. Here the CDR3 reads CASSYRGGFNYGYTF. CDR3 bases: TGTGCCAGCAGTTACCGCGGCGGCTTTAACTATGGCTACACCTTC.

The genes are TRBV9 and TRBJ2-3; 8 nucleotides line up with TRBD2. Trimming removed 3 bases from V and 1 base from J; junction bases left unmatched: 10. The CDR3 consists of 17 residues. From germline, CDR1 is SGDLS and CDR2 YYNGEE. The CDR3 region is CASSEPGLVTGTDTQYF. The CDR3, as DNA: TGTGCCAGCAGCGAGCCGGGACTAGTAACCGGCACAGATACGCAGTATTTT. Full variable domain (rest looked up from reference TRBV9 and TRBJ2-3): DSGVTQTPKHLITATGQRVTLRCSPRSGDLSVYWYQQSLDQGLQFLIQYYNGEERAKGNILERFSAQQFPDLHSELNLSSLELGDSALYFCASSEPGLVTGTDTQYFGPGTRLTVL.